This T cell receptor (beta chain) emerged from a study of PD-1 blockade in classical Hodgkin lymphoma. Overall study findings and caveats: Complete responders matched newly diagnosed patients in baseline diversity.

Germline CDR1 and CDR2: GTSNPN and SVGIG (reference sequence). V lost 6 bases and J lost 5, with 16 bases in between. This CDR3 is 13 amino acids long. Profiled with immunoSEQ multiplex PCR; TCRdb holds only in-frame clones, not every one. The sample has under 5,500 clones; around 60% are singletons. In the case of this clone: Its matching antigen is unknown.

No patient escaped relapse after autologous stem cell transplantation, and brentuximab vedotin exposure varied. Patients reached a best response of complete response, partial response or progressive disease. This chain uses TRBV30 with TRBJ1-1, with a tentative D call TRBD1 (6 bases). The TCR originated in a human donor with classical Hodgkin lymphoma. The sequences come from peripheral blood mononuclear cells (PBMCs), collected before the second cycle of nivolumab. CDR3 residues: CACRGGAWTEAFF. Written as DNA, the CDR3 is TGTGCCTGCCGGGGGGGGGCATGGACTGAAGCTTTCTTT.